The TCR beta chain under discussion was sequenced for a study of T cells in Graves' hyperthyroidism and ophthalmopathy. Overall study findings and caveats: The model foresaw ophthalmopathy a median about 6.5 months prior to onset.

This clonotype appeared many times. Its antigen is currently unknown. This CDR3 contains 17 residues. From germline, CDR1 is MRHNA and CDR2 SNTAGT. Trimming took off 0 bases at V and 1 base at J, with 13 bases between the two ends. Ophthalmopathy cases met thresholds of Clinical Activity Score at least 3, NOSPECS grade at least 4 and duration under 3 months. Diagnostic assessment was based on clinical symptoms, serum thyroxine and TRAb, thyroid ultrasound and orbital computed tomography. The CDR3 regions of TCR beta were amplified from RNA transcripts. First-round RT-PCR targeting the TCR CDR3 was performed with the HTBI primer set. TCRdb analysed the multiplex PCR reads with MiXCR anew, one entry per CDR3 protein. Among 300,000 to 400,000 distinct CDR3 sequences listed, approximately 18% were seen once.

Sequences were obtained from blood. The gene calls are TRBV6-4 and TRBJ2-1, with D unresolved. This sequence originates from a man in his late teens or twenties with Graves' ophthalmopathy. DNA for the CDR3: TGTGCCAGCAGTGACTCGAGTCACGAGTTTTCCTACAATGAGCAGTTCTTC. This codes for CASSDSSHEFSYNEQFF.